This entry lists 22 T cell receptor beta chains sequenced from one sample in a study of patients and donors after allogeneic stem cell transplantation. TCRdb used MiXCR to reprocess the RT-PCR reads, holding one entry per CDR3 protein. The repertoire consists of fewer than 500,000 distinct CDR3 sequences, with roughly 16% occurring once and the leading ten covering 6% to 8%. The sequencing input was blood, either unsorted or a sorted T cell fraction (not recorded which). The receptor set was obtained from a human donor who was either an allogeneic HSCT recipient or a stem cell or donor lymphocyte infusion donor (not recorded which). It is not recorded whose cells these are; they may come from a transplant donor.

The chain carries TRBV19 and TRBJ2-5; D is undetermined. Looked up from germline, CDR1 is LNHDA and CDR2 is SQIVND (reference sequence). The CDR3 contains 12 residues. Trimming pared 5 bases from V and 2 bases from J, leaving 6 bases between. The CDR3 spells CASSAPQETQYF. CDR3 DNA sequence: TGTGCCAGTAGTGCGCCACAAGAGACCCAGTACTTC. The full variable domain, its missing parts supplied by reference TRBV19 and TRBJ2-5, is DGGITQSPKYLFRKEGQNVTLSCEQNLNHDAMYWYRQDPGQGLRLIYYSQIVNDFQKGDIAEGYSVSREKKESFPLTVTSAQKNPTAFYLCASSAPQETQYFGPGTRLLVL.

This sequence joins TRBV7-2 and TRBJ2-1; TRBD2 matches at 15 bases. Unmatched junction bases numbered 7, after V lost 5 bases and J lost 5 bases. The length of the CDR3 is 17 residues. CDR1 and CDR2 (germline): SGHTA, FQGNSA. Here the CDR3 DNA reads TGTGCCAGCAGCCCCCGGACTAGCGGGGGGGCCAACAATGAGCAGTTCTTC. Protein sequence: CASSPRTSGGANNEQFF. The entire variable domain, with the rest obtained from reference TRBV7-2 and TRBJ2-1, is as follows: GAGVSQSPSNKVTEKGKDVELRCDPISGHTALYWYRQSLGQGLEFLIYFQGNSAPDKSGLPSDRFSAERTGGSVSTLTIQRTQQEDSAVYLCASSPRTSGGANNEQFFGPGTRLTVL.

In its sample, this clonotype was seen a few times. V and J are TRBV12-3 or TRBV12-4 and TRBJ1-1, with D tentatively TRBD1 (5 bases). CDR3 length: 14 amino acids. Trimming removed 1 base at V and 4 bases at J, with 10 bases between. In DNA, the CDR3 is TGTGCCAGCAGTTTAGGTAGGACAATCACTGAAGCTTTCTTT. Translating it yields CASSLGRTITEAFF.

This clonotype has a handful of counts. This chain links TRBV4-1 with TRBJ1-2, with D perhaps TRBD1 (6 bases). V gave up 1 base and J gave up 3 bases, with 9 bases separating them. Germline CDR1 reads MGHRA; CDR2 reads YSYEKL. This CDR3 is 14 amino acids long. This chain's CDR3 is CASSQAGADYGYTF. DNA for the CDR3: TGCGCCAGCAGCCAAGCAGGGGCCGACTATGGCTACACCTTC.

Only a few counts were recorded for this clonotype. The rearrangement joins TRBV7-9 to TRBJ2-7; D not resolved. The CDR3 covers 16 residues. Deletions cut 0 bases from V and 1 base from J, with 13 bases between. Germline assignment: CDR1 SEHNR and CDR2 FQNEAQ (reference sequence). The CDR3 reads CASSLAGKGRSYEQYF. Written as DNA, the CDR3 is TGTGCCAGCAGCTTAGCGGGAAAGGGTCGGTCCTACGAGCAGTACTTC. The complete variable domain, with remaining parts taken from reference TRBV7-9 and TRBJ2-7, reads DTGVSQNPRHKITKRGQNVTFRCDPISEHNRLYWYRQTLGQGPEFLTYFQNEAQLEKSRLLSDRFSAERPKGSFSTLEIQRTEQGDSAMYLCASSLAGKGRSYEQYFGPGTRLTVT.

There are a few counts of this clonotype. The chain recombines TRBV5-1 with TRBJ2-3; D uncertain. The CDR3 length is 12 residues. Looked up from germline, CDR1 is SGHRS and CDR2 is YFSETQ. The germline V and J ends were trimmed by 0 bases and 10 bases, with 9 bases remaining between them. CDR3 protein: CASSLVESPQYF. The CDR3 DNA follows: TGCGCCAGCAGCTTGGTGGAGAGTCCGCAGTATTTT.

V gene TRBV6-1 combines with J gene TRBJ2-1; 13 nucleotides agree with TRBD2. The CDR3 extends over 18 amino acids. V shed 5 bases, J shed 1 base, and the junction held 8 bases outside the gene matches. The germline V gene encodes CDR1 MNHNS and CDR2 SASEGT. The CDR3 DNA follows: TGTGCCAGCAGTACTAGCGGGGGGGCCATCGGGTCCTACAATGAGCAGTTCTTC. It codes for CASSTSGGAIGSYNEQFF.

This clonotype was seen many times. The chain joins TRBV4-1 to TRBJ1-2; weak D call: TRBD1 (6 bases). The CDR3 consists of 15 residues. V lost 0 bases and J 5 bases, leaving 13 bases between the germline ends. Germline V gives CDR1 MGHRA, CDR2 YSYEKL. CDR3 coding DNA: TGCGCCAGCAGCCAAGATGGGCAGGGGAAGTATGGCTACACCTTC. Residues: CASSQDGQGKYGYTF.

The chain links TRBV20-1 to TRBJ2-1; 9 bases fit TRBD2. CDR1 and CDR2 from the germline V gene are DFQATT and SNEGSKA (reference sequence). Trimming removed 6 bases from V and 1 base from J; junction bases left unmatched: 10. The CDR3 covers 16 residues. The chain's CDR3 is CSATFAAGGSYNEQFF. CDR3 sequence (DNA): TGCAGTGCCACCTTTGCAGCGGGAGGTTCCTACAATGAGCAGTTCTTC.

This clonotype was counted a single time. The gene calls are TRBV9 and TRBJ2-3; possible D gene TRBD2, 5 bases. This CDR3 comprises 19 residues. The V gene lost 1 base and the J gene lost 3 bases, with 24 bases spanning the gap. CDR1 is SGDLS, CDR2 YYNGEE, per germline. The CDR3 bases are TGTGCCAGCAGCGTATTCATTAATCCAGTGGGGAGTGGAACAGATACGCAGTATTTT. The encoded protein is CASSVFINPVGSGTDTQYF.

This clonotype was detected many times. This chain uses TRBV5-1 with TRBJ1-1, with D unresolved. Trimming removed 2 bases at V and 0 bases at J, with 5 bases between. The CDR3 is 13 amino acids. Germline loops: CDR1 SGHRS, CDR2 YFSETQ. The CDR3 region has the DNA TGCGCCAGCAGCTTTTCAGTGAACACTGAAGCTTTCTTT. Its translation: CASSFSVNTEAFF.

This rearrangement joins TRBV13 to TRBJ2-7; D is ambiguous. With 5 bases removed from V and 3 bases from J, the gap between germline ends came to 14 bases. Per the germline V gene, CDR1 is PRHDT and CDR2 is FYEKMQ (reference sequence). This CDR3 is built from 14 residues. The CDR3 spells CASSQTRRVYEQYF. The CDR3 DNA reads TGTGCCAGCAGCCAGACACGTCGGGTCTACGAGCAGTACTTC.

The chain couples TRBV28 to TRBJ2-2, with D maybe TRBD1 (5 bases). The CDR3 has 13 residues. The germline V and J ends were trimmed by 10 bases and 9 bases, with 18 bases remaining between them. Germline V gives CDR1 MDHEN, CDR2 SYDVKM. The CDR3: CATAPGIIRELFF. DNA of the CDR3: TGTGCCACCGCCCCAGGGATAATCAGGGAGCTGTTTTTT.

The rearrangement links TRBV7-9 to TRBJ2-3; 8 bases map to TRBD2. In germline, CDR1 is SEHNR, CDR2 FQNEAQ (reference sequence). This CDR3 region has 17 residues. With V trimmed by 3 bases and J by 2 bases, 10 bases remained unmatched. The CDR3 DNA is TGTGCCAGCAGCTTCAATTCCGGGGGGGGGTACACAGATACGCAGTATTTT. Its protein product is CASSFNSGGGYTDTQYF. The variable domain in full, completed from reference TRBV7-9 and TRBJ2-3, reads DTGVSQNPRHKITKRGQNVTFRCDPISEHNRLYWYRQTLGQGPEFLTYFQNEAQLEKSRLLSDRFSAERPKGSFSTLEIQRTEQGDSAMYLCASSFNSGGGYTDTQYFGPGTRLTVL.

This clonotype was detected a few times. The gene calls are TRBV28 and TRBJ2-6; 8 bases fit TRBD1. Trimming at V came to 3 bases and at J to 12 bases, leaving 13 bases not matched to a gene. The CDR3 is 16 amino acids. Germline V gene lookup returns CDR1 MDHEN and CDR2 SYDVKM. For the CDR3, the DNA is TGTGCCAGCAGTTTCTTCCGAGACAGGGGATTCCCCGTCCTGACTTTC. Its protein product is CASSFFRDRGFPVLTF.

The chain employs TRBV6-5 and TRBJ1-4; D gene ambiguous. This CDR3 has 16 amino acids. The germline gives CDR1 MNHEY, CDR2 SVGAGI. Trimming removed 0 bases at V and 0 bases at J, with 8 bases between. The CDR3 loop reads CASSYSQLTTNEKLFF. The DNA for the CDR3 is TGTGCCAGCAGTTACTCGCAGCTGACAACTAATGAAAAACTGTTTTTT.

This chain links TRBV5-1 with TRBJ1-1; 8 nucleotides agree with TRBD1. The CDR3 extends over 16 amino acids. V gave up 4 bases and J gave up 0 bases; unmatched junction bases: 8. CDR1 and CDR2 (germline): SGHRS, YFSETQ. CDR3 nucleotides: TGCGCCAGCAGCCCCGGACAGGGAAGACTGAACACTGAAGCTTTCTTT. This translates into CASSPGQGRLNTEAFF.

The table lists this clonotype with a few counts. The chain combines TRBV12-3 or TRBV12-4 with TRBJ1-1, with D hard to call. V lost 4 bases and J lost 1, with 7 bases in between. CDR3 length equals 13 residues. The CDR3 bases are TGTGCCAGCAGTTACAGACAGAACACTGAAGCTTTCTTT. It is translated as CASSYRQNTEAFF.

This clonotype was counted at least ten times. The CDR3 DNA follows: TGCGCCAGCAGCTTGGTCGACAGGGTGAAGACAGATACGCAGTATTTT. Its protein product is CASSLVDRVKTDTQYF. The chain recombines TRBV5-1 with TRBJ2-3, with 7 positions matching TRBD1. The ends lost 0 bases at V and 3 bases at J; junction bases unmatched: 7. The CDR3 has 16 residues. Per the germline V gene, CDR1 is SGHRS and CDR2 is YFSETQ.

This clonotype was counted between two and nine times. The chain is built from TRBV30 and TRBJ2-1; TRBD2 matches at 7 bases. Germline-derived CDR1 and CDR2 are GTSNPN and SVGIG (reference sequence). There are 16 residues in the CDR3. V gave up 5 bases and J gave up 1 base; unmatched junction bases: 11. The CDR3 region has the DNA TGTGCCTGGGCTGCGGGACTACCTGCTTCCTACAATGAGCAGTTCTTC. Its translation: CAWAAGLPASYNEQFF. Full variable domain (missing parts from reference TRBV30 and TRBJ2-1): SQTIHQWPATLVQPVGSPLSLECTVEGTSNPNLYWYRQAAGRGLQLLFYSVGIGQISSEVPQNLSASRPQDRQFILSSKKLLLSDSGFYLCAWAAGLPASYNEQFFGPGTRLTVL.

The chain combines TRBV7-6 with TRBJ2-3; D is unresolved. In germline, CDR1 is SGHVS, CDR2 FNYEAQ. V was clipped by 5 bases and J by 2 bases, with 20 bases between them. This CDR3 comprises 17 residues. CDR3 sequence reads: CASSPPPSLTTTDTQYF. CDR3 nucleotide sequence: TGTGCCAGCAGCCCCCCCCCCAGCCTAACTACCACAGATACGCAGTATTTT.

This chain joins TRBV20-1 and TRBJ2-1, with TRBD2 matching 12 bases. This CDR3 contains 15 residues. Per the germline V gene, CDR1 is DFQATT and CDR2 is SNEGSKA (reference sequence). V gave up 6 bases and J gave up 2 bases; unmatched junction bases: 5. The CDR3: CSAPLAGGPYNEQFF. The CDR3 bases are TGCAGTGCCCCACTAGCGGGAGGACCCTACAATGAGCAGTTCTTC.